The sample holds a few counts of the clone carrying this T cell receptor (beta chain). Its antigen is not identified. The germline V gene encodes CDR1 MDHEN and CDR2 SYDVKM. This CDR3 has 14 amino acids. Trimming left V 3 bases short and J 3 bases short, with 11 bases between. Each subset's genomic DNA was shared equally among a number of immunoSEQ plates. Generated by immunoSEQ multiplex PCR, the TCRdb table keeps only in-frame clones and is missing some. Counted here are about 1.1 million clones, approximately 78% occurring once; the ten biggest clones make up 0.5% to 0.6%. This sample is drawn from a study of shared clonotypes between healthy human individuals. Whole-study findings and limits: All-four-donor shared clonotypes had higher generation probabilities than non-shared clonotypes did.

The sample consisted of memory CD4+ T cells from PBMCs. Described subset: CD45RA-negative fraction. The source of this sequence is a man younger than 30 in good health. Some clones in this sample may be carry-over from other donors' samples. The chain is built from TRBV28 and TRBJ1-1, with D uncertain. CDR3 nucleotide sequence: TGTGCCAGCAGTTTTCGGGGAGGGTACACTGAAGCTTTCTTT. This codes for CASSFRGGYTEAFF.